This T cell receptor beta chain was sequenced during a study of cytomegalovirus exposure and HLA in healthy donors. For the study at large: From HLA-typed donors, an early data release held tens of millions of unique TCRs.

Germline V gene data show CDR1 as KGHSH and CDR2 as LQKENI. Losses at the gene ends were 6 bases for V and 3 bases for J; bases not matched to a gene: 11. There are 17 residues in the CDR3. This clone was seen a single time. Antigen unknown. 13 Jbeta primers and 60 Vbeta primers were used for the PCR. Profiling relied on immunoSEQ multiplex PCR, and the TCRdb table lists in-frame clones only, not all of them. Of approximately 100,000 clones in the sample, about three quarters were seen once. Study-level points and caveats: An analysis that was carried out later associated 16,951 TCR beta sequences with HLA alleles at 0.05 false discovery rate.

The chain combines TRBV18 with TRBJ1-6, with 7 bases identical to TRBD1. The source material was PBMCs. This receptor was identified in a man aged 35-49 years in good health and CMV-seronegative. The DNA of the CDR3 is TGTGCCAGCTCCCGCGGACAGGCCTTACTCTATAATTCACCCCTCCACTTT. Translating gives CASSRGQALLYNSPLHF.